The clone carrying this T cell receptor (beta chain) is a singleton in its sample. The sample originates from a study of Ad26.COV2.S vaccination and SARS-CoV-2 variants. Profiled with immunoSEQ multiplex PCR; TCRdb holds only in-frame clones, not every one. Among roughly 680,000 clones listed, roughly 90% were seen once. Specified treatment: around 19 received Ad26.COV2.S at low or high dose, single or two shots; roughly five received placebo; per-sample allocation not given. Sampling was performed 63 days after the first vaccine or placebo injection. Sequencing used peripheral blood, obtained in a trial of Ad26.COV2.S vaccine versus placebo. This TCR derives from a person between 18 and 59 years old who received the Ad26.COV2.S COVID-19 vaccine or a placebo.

CDR3 DNA sequence: TGCAGCGTTGATGGTGATTTAGGGGGGACGAACACCGGGGAGCTGTTTTTT. It translates to CSVDGDLGGTNTGELFF. The chain carries TRBV29-1 and TRBJ2-2; D tentatively reads TRBD1 or TRBD2 (6 bases each). Germline V gene sequence: CDR1 SQVTM, CDR2 ANQGSEA. V was trimmed by 3 bases and J by 0 bases, leaving 17 bases between them. CDR3 length equals 17 residues.